This T cell receptor (beta chain) originates from a study of OX40 agonist ivuxolimab in advanced cancers. TCRdb's table, derived via immunoSEQ multiplex PCR, lists solely in-frame clones and lacks some. The sample has just over 80,000 clones, roughly 88% seen once. This CDR3 spans 16 amino acids. The specimen was CD4+ or CD8+ T cells sorted from blood, collected in a trial of the OX40 agonist ivuxolimab. The receptor was derived from an adult with an advanced solid tumor such as melanoma, head and neck, liver or kidney cancer. The chain couples TRBV7-5 to TRBJ2-2; the table's D call, TRBD2, has no DNA check behind it. TRBV7-5 is deemed a pseudogene. This CDR3 is CARSLRSSGPTGELFF. As DNA, the CDR3 is TGTGCCAGAAGCTTGAGGAGTAGCGGGCCCACCGGGGAGCTGTTTTTT.